These 27 T cell receptor beta chains originate from one sample sequenced in a study of blood T cells in healthy people across ages. Primed by a sample-barcoded 5' primer and a J-beta primer mix, a second PCR proceeded for 7 to 11 cycles. TCRdb independently ran MiXCR on the 5' RACE reads; one entry per CDR3 protein. The sample holds over 700,000 distinct CDR3 sequences, around half seen once. Sample: blood. Every receptor here comes from a man aged 80 or over in good health.

Only a few counts were recorded for this clonotype. This chain links TRBV9 with TRBJ2-7; perhaps TRBD2 as D (6 bases). The V gene's germline CDR1 is SGDLS and CDR2 YYNGEE. The CDR3 has 13 amino acids. The V gene lost 3 bases and the J gene lost 2 bases, with 9 bases spanning the gap. CDR3 DNA: TGTGCCAGCAGCGAGGACTACGCCTACGAGCAGTACTTC. Protein product: CASSEDYAYEQYF.

This clonotype has more than one count but fewer than ten. The V call is TRBV12-3 or TRBV12-4, the J call TRBJ2-1, with D perhaps matching TRBD2 (6 bases). This CDR3 has 15 residues. V was cut by 8 bases and J by 2 bases, with 16 bases left in between. CDR3 bases: TGTGCCAGCCGCCGGGGACTTACGGCCTACAATGAGCAGTTCTTC. As protein: CASRRGLTAYNEQFF.

This clonotype is a singleton in its sample. The rearrangement uses TRBV15 and TRBJ1-4; no clear D. Trimming stripped 0 bases from V and 1 base from J, with 9 bases between. Germline V lookup: CDR1 LNHNV, CDR2 YYDKDF (reference sequence). The length of the CDR3 is 16 residues. The CDR3 is CATSRDISGTNEKLFF. The CDR3 bases are TGTGCCACCAGCAGAGATATTAGCGGAACTAATGAAAAACTGTTTTTT. Full variable domain (outside the CDR3, taken from reference TRBV15 and TRBJ1-4): DAMVIQNPRYQVTQFGKPVTLSCSQTLNHNVMYWYQQKSSQAPKLLFHYYDKDFNNEADTPDNFQSRRPNTSFCFLDIRSPGLGDTAMYLCATSRDISGTNEKLFFGSGTQLSVL.

The rearrangement uses TRBV15 and TRBJ2-5, with TRBD2 as a possible D gene (5 bases). From germline, CDR1 is LNHNV and CDR2 YYDKDF (reference sequence). Trimming took 5 bases from V and 1 from J, leaving 17 bases between them. There are 16 residues in the CDR3. As DNA, the CDR3 is TGTGCCACCAGCGCCGGGAAGATCCTTCTCCAAGAGACCCAGTACTTC. Translation gives CATSAGKILLQETQYF.

The V call is TRBV5-1, the J call TRBJ1-2; perhaps TRBD1 as D (5 bases). The V gene's germline CDR1 is SGHRS and CDR2 YFSETQ. Trimming cost V 4 bases and J 4 bases, with 14 bases left between them. This CDR3 is 14 amino acids long. Here the CDR3 DNA reads TGCGCCAGCAGCGAGCACCGGGACGGCTATGGCTACACCTTC. Amino acids: CASSEHRDGYGYTF. Variable domain in full (rest from reference TRBV5-1 and TRBJ1-2): KAGVTQTPRYLIKTRGQQVTLSCSPISGHRSVSWYQQTPGQGLQFLFEYFSETQRNKGNFPGRFSGRQFSNSRSEMNVSTLELGDSALYLCASSEHRDGYGYTFGSGTRLTVV.

V gene TRBV28 combines with J gene TRBJ2-3, with 8 bases matching TRBD1. The CDR3 is 15 residues long. The germline CDR1 and CDR2 sequences are MDHEN and SYDVKM. V shed 2 bases, J shed 6 bases, and the junction held 7 bases outside the gene matches. The DNA of the CDR3 is TGTGCCAGCAGTTTAACTGGAGGGGACAGGGATACGCAGTATTTT. It yields the protein CASSLTGGDRDTQYF.

The rearrangement links TRBV29-1 to TRBJ2-7; 8 positions agree with TRBD1. CDR1 is SQVTM and CDR2 is ANQGSEA in the germline V gene. This CDR3 region has 11 residues. The J segment lost 2 bases and the V segment lost 7 bases, leaving 1 base of the junction unmatched. CDR3 amino acids: CSGTGPYEQYF. CDR3 DNA: TGCAGCGGGACAGGGCCCTACGAGCAGTACTTC.

This clonotype appeared a few times. V usage is TRBV24-1 and J usage is TRBJ2-1, with 10 nucleotides matching TRBD1. Looked up from germline, CDR1 is KGHDR and CDR2 is SFDVKD. The CDR3 is 16 residues long. Trimming cost V 4 bases and J 10 bases; bases outside gene matches: 12. The DNA for the CDR3 is TGTGCCACCAGTGAGAGTGACAGGGGGCTTGGTGGCGAGCAGTTCTTC. Its translation: CATSESDRGLGGEQFF.

The chain is built from TRBV20-1 and TRBJ2-4, with TRBD2 identical over 8 bases. The germline gives CDR1 DFQATT, CDR2 SNEGSKA (reference sequence). The CDR3 runs 18 residues. V lost 5 bases and J lost 13; bases outside the gene matches: 28. The CDR3 nucleotides read TGCAGTGCTTCGAGGATAGGGACTAGGAGGGGGGGTCCTGGAGAGCAGTACTTC. This encodes CSASRIGTRRGGPGEQYF.

The chain combines TRBV29-1 with TRBJ2-3, with 8 bases that match TRBD1. Germline V gene data show CDR1 as SQVTM and CDR2 as ANQGSEA. The CDR3 runs 16 residues. J lost 14 bases, V lost 7 bases, and 26 bases had no gene match. The CDR3 DNA is TGCAGCGCCCTGAGTGAGGCAGGGGGCGCGGGCAGATACGCGTATTTT. It encodes CSALSEAGGAGRYAYF.

The chain couples TRBV6-5 to TRBJ2-7, with 8 positions matching TRBD1. CDR3 length: 15 amino acids. Germline trimming cut 5 bases from V and 2 bases from J; bases unmatched to any gene: 8. Germline values: CDR1 MNHEY, CDR2 SVGAGI. CDR3 sequence: CASSQQGVQAYEQYF. In nucleotides, the CDR3 is TGTGCCAGCAGTCAACAGGGGGTTCAGGCCTACGAGCAGTACTTC.

The chain links TRBV7-2 to TRBJ1-2, with TRBD1 as a possible D gene (6 bases). The germline V gene encodes CDR1 SGHTA and CDR2 FQGNSA. CDR3 size: 13 residues. The V end lost 6 bases, the J end lost 6 bases, and 14 bases lay between the germline ends. The CDR3 sequence: CASRFTGSHGYTF. The CDR3 coding sequence is TGTGCCAGCAGGTTTACAGGGTCCCATGGCTACACCTTC.

This clonotype was recorded many times. The chain joins TRBV24-1 to TRBJ2-1; D is possibly TRBD1 (5 bases). The V end lost 6 bases, the J end lost 7 bases, and 18 bases lay between the germline ends. The germline CDR1 and CDR2 sequences are KGHDR and SFDVKD. This CDR3 comprises 15 residues. CDR3 sequence (DNA): TGTGCCACCAGTCACTTGACAGTCCCCTTGAATGAGCAGTTCTTC. Amino acids: CATSHLTVPLNEQFF.

To note about this clonotype: Germline and junction disagree at one end, which may indicate a read error. This chain joins TRBV14 and TRBJ2-7; TRBD1 might be the D (5 bases). CDR3 length: 15 amino acids. In germline, CDR1 is SGHDN, CDR2 FVKESK. The CDR3: CASSPRQGPTYEQYF. CDR3 DNA sequence: TGTGCTAGCAGCCCACGGCAGGGTCCCACCTACGAGCAGTACTTC. The variable domain in full, with the rest retrieved from reference TRBV14 and TRBJ2-7, is EAGVTQFPSHSVIEKGQTVTLRCDPISGHDNLYWYRRVMGKEIKFLLHFVKESKQDESGMPNNRFLAERTGGTYSTLKVQPAELEDSGVYFCASSPRQGPTYEQYFGPGTRLTVT.

The chain carries TRBV11-2 and TRBJ1-1; 7 nucleotides line up with TRBD1. The J segment lost 4 bases and the V segment lost 5 bases, leaving 4 bases of the junction unmatched. CDR3 size: 13 residues. Germline assignment: CDR1 SGHAT and CDR2 FQNNGV. The CDR3 here is CASSIRGSTEAFF. The CDR3 region has the DNA TGTGCCAGCAGCATCAGGGGGTCCACTGAAGCTTTCTTT.

The V and J genes are TRBV20-1 and TRBJ2-1, with TRBD2 matching over 11 bases. Losses at the gene ends were 3 bases for V and 8 bases for J; bases not matched to a gene: 6. The CDR3 has 14 amino acids. CDR1 and CDR2 (germline): DFQATT, SNEGSKA (reference sequence). CDR3 sequence (DNA): TGCAGTGCTAGTCGGCTAGCGGGAGGCGATGAGCAGTTCTTC. It yields the protein CSASRLAGGDEQFF.

This clonotype occurred a few times. V is TRBV11-2 and J is TRBJ2-5, with D tentatively TRBD2 (6 bases). Germline loops: CDR1 SGHAT, CDR2 FQNNGV. The CDR3 totals 15 residues. V dropped 4 bases and J dropped 5 bases, with 17 bases sitting between them. The CDR3 nucleotides read TGTGCCAGCAGCTCGGCCGCCGGGAGCCCTGAGACCCAGTACTTC. Residues: CASSSAAGSPETQYF. The whole variable domain, filled in from reference TRBV11-2 and TRBJ2-5, reads EAGVAQSPRYKIIEKRQSVAFWCNPISGHATLYWYQQILGQGPKLLIQFQNNGVVDDSQLPKDRFSAERLKGVDSTLKIQPAKLEDSAVYLCASSSAAGSPETQYFGPGTRLLVL.

As regards this clonotype: A single base separates this from a much larger clone, so it may be a read error. The V gene is TRBV24-1, the J gene TRBJ2-3; 7 positions match TRBD1. In germline, CDR1 is KGHDR, CDR2 SFDVKD. This CDR3 comprises 15 residues. With 4 bases clipped from V and 4 bases from J, the junction kept 7 bases outside the gene matches. CDR3 DNA: TGTGCCACCAGTGACACGGGACAGAGTTCAGATACGCAGTATTTT. Its translation is CATSDTGQSSDTQYF.

This clonotype was recorded a few times. The rearrangement uses TRBV2 and TRBJ2-3; no reliable D call. The CDR3 is 14 residues long. V was shortened by 6 bases and J by 2 bases, with 12 bases between the two germline ends. Per the germline V gene, CDR1 is SNHLY and CDR2 is FYNNEI. CDR3 residues: CASRPSTNTDTQYF. The CDR3 nucleotides are TGTGCCAGCAGACCATCTACCAACACAGATACGCAGTATTTT.

The DNA of the CDR3 is TGCGCCAGCAGCTTGGAGCCCAGCGGGAGATTCTACGAGCAGTACTTC. This codes for CASSLEPSGRFYEQYF. This rearrangement joins TRBV5-1 to TRBJ2-7; TRBD2 matches at 8 bases. The length of the CDR3 is 16 residues. Germline V gene lookup returns CDR1 SGHRS and CDR2 YFSETQ. V lost 0 bases to trimming and J lost 3 bases; unmatched junction nucleotides: 8.

This rearrangement joins TRBV28 to TRBJ1-2; D call uncertain. This CDR3 region has 14 residues. In germline, CDR1 is MDHEN, CDR2 SYDVKM. V dropped 6 bases and J dropped 7 bases, with 18 bases sitting between them. This chain's CDR3 is CASSPPSPGRGYTF. CDR3 in DNA: TGTGCCAGCAGCCCACCATCGCCCGGTCGTGGCTACACCTTC.

The chain recombines TRBV6-1 with TRBJ2-1; no definite D call. Germline CDR1 is MNHNS and CDR2 is SASEGT. The CDR3 runs to 13 residues. V was cut by 3 bases and J by 9 bases, with 12 bases left in between. The CDR3 is CASSEPLPGEQFF. CDR3 in DNA: TGTGCCAGCAGTGAGCCTTTACCGGGTGAGCAGTTCTTC.

This clonotype was seen a handful of times. The rearrangement joins TRBV9 to TRBJ1-2; weak D call: TRBD1 (5 bases). Trimming pared 4 bases from V and 4 bases from J, leaving 14 bases between. The CDR3 sequence is 14 residues long. Germline CDR1 and CDR2: SGDLS and YYNGEE. In DNA, the CDR3 is TGTGCCAGCAGCCTCCAGACAGCGAGCTATGGCTACACCTTC. Its translation: CASSLQTASYGYTF.

This chain uses TRBV7-9 with TRBJ1-1; D call uncertain. With 4 bases removed from V and 7 bases from J, the gap between germline ends came to 7 bases. CDR1 is SEHNR and CDR2 is FQNEAQ in the germline V gene (reference sequence). The CDR3 extends over 11 amino acids. CDR3 in DNA: TGTGCCAGCAGCTCCCTGGATGAAGCTTTCTTT. Its translation is CASSSLDEAFF.

The chain combines TRBV29-1 with TRBJ2-7, with 9 bases that match TRBD1. The CDR3 sequence is 15 residues long. V dropped 3 bases and J dropped 2; count of bases not matched to a gene: 8. From germline, CDR1 is SQVTM and CDR2 ANQGSEA. In DNA, the CDR3 is TGCAGCGTTGAGGCCGGACAGGGGCCTCCCTACGAGCAGTACTTC. Protein sequence: CSVEAGQGPPYEQYF.

The chain couples TRBV7-9 to TRBJ2-7; weak D call: TRBD1 (5 bases). Trimming pared 4 bases from V and 9 bases from J, leaving 19 bases between. The germline CDR1 and CDR2 sequences are SEHNR and FQNEAQ (reference sequence). The CDR3 runs to 14 residues. This chain's CDR3 is CASSSNRPGQGQYF. In DNA form, the CDR3 reads TGTGCCAGCAGCTCTAATAGACCAGGACAAGGGCAGTACTTC.

The genes are TRBV6-5 and TRBJ1-5; no reliable D call. V dropped 4 bases and J dropped 6 bases, with 13 bases sitting between them. Germline V gene data show CDR1 as MNHEY and CDR2 as SVGAGI. The CDR3 is 14 amino acids. CDR3 region: CASSLDGSGQPQHF. The CDR3 nucleotides read TGTGCCAGCAGTTTGGACGGCAGCGGTCAGCCCCAGCATTTT.